One TCR beta chain is described in this entry. What it recognizes is unknown. The record originates from a study of T-cell reconstitution after alpha-beta-depleted transplantation in children. Study results and limitations: Two months or so post-transplant, alpha-beta T cells reportedly derived from several hundred expanded graft clones. A year post-transplant, T-cell counts and diversity derived mostly from newly produced T cells.

TCRbeta library construction was performed incorporating unique molecular identifiers. TCRdb redid the calling of the PCR reads with MiXCR, one entry per CDR3 protein. Of around 700,000 distinct CDR3 sequences detected, around 13% appear once; the ten largest clones hold 0.79%. Specimen: PBMCs, collected before TCRalphabeta/CD19-depleted stem cell transplant. The TCR was taken from a girl aged 2-10 years with congenital amegakaryocytic thrombocytopenia, due to receive a stem cell transplant.

The chain's CDR3 is CASSLDPGQGYSPLHF. Written as DNA, the CDR3 is TGTGCCAGCAGTTTAGATCCCGGACAGGGGTATTCACCCCTCCACTTT. The rearrangement links TRBV27 to TRBJ1-6; 9 nucleotides align to TRBD1. The CDR3 covers 16 residues. CDR1 is MNHEY and CDR2 is SMNVEV in the germline V gene (reference sequence). V lost 2 bases to trimming and J lost 8 bases; unmatched junction nucleotides: 7.